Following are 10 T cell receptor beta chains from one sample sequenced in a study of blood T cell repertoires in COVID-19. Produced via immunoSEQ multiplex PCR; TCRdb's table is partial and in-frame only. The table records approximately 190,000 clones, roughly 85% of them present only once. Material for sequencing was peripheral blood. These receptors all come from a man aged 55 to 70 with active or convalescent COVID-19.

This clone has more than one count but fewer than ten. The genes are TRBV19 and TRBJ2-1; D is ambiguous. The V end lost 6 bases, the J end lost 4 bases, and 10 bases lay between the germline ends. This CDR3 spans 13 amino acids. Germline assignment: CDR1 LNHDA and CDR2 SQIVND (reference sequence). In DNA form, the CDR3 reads TGTGCCAGTAGAGCAAACCTTTACAATGAGCAGTTCTTC. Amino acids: CASRANLYNEQFF.

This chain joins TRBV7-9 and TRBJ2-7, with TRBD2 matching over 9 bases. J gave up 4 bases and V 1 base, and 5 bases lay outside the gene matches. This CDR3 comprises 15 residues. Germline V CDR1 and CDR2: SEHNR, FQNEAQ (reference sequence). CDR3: CASSLGSGGAYEQYF. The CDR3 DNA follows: TGTGCCAGCAGCTTAGGTAGCGGGGGAGCGTACGAGCAGTACTTC. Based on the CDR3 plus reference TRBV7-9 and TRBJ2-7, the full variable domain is DTGVSQNPRHKITKRGQNVTFRCDPISEHNRLYWYRQTLGQGPEFLTYFQNEAQLEKSRLLSDRFSAERPKGSFSTLEIQRTEQGDSAMYLCASSLGSGGAYEQYFGPGTRLTVT.

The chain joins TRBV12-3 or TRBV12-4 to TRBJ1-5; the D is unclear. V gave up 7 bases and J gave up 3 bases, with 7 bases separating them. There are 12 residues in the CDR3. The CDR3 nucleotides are TGTGCCAGCACGCGGTTCAATCAGCCCCAGCATTTT. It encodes CASTRFNQPQHF.

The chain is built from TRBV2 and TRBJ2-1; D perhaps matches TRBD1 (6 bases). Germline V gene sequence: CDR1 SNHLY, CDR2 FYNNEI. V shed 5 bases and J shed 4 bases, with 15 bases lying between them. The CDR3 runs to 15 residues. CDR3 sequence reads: CASSLDREGYNEQFF. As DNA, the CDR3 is TGTGCCAGCAGTCTGGACAGAGAGGGTTACAATGAGCAGTTCTTC. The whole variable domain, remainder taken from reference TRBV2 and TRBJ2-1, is EPEVTQTPSHQVTQMGQEVILRCVPISNHLYFYWYRQILGQKVEFLVSFYNNEISEKSEIFDDQFSVERPDGSNFTLKIRSTKLEDSAMYFCASSLDREGYNEQFFGPGTRLTVL.

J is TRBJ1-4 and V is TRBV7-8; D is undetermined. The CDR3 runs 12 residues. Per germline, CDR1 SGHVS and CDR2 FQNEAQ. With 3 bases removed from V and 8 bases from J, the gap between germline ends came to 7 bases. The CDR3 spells CASSFVLEKLFF. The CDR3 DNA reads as TGTGCCAGCAGCTTCGTCCTGGAAAAACTGTTTTTT.

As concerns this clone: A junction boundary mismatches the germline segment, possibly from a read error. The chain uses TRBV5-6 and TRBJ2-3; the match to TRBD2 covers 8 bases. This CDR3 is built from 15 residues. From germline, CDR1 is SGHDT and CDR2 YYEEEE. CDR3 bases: TGTGCCAGCACCTTGGGGCGGGGGGGCACAGATACGCAGTATTTT. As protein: CASTLGRGGTDTQYF.

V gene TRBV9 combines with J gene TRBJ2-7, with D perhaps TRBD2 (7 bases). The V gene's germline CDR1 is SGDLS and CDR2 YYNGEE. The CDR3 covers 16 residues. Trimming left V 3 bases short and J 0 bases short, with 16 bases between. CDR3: CASSAWGGPSSYEQYF. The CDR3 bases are TGTGCCAGCAGCGCCTGGGGGGGGCCAAGCTCCTACGAGCAGTACTTC.

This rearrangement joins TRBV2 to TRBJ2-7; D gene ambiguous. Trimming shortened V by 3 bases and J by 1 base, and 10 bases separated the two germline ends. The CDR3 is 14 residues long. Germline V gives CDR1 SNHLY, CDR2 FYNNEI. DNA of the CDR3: TGTGCCAGCAGTGATTTTGCAGGTTCCTACGAGCAGTACTTC. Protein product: CASSDFAGSYEQYF.

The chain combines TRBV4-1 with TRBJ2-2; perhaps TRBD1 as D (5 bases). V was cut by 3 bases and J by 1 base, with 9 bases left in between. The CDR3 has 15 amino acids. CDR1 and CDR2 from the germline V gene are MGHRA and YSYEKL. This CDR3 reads CASSHKQVNTGELFF. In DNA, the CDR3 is TGCGCCAGCAGCCATAAACAGGTGAACACCGGGGAGCTGTTTTTT.

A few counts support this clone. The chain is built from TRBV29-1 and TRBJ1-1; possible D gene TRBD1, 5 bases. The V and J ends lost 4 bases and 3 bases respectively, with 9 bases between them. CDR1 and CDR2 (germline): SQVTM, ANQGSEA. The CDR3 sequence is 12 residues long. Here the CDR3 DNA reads TGCAGCGTTGTAAGGGGCGACACTGAAGCTTTCTTT. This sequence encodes CSVVRGDTEAFF. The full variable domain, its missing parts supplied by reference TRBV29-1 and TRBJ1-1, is SAVISQKPSRDICQRGTSLTIQCQVDSQVTMMFWYRQQPGQSLTLIATANQGSEATYESGFVIDKFPISRPNLTFSTLTVSNMSPEDSSIYLCSVVRGDTEAFFGQGTRLTVV.